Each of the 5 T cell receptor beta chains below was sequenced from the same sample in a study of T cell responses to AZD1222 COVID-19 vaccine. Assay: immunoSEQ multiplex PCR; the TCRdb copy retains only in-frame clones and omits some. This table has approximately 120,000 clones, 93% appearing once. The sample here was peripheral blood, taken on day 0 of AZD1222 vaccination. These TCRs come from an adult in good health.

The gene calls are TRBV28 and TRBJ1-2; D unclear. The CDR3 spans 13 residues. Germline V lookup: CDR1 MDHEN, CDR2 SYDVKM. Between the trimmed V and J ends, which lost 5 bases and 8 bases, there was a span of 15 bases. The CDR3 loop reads CASSLPGSGGYTF. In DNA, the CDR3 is TGTGCCAGCAGTCTACCCGGGTCTGGGGGCTACACCTTC.

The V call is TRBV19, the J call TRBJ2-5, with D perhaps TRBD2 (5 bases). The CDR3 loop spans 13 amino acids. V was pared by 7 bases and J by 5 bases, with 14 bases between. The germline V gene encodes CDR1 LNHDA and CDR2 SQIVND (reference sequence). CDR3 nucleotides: TGTGCCAGTACTCCGAGGGTTGGGGAGACCCAGTACTTC. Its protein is CASTPRVGETQYF.

CDR3 sequence: CASSTGSDTQYF. The CDR3 DNA reads TGTGCCAGCTCAACGGGCTCAGATACGCAGTATTTT. The chain is built from TRBV18 and TRBJ2-3; D is uncertain. Looked up from germline, CDR1 is KGHSH and CDR2 is LQKENI. Deletions cut 5 bases from V and 4 bases from J, with 7 bases between. The CDR3 consists of 12 residues. The entire variable domain, with the rest obtained from reference TRBV18 and TRBJ2-3, is as follows: NAGVMQNPRHLVRRRGQEARLRCSPMKGHSHVYWYRQLPEEGLKFMVYLQKENIIDESGMPKERFSAEFPKEGPSILRIQQVVRGDSAAYFCASSTGSDTQYFGPGTRLTVL.

CDR3 protein: CASSLGQGYGYTF. CDR3 nucleotide sequence: TGTGCCAGCAGTCTCGGACAGGGATATGGCTACACCTTC. The V gene is TRBV7-8, the J gene TRBJ1-2; TRBD1 aligns across 8 bases. Trimming took 6 bases from V and 5 from J; bases not matched to a gene: 5. The CDR3 consists of 13 residues. The germline gives CDR1 SGHVS, CDR2 FQNEAQ.

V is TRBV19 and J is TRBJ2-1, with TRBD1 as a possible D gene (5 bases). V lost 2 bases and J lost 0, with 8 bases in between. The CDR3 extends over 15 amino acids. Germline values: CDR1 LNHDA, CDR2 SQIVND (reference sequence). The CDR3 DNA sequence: TGTGCCAGTAGTATAACAGGTCGCTCCTACAATGAGCAGTTCTTC. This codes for CASSITGRSYNEQFF.